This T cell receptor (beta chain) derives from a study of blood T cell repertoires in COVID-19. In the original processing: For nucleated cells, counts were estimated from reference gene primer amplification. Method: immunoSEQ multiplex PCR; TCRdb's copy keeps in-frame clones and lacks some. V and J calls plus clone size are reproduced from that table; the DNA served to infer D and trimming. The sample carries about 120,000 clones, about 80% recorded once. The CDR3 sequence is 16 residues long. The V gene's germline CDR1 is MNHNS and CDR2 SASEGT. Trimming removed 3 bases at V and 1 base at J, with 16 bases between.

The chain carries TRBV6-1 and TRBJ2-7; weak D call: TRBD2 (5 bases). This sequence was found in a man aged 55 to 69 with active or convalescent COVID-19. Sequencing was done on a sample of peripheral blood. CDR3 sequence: CASSDGLGAASYEQYF. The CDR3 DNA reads TGTGCCAGCAGTGATGGATTGGGAGCGGCTTCCTACGAGCAGTACTTC.